The next 11 T cell receptor beta chains were all read from a single sample in a study of cytomegalovirus exposure and HLA in healthy donors. 60 Vbeta and 13 Jbeta primers were used in PCR. The assay was immunoSEQ multiplex PCR, and TCRdb's table has in-frame clones only and misses some. This table has 84,000 or so clones, 77% appearing once. Sequenced material: PBMCs. These receptors all stem from a boy younger than 18 in good health and CMV-seronegative.

This sequence joins TRBV11-2 and TRBJ2-1; D possibly corresponds to TRBD1 (5 bases). Trimming removed 3 bases at V and 8 bases at J, with 8 bases between. The germline CDR1 and CDR2 sequences are SGHAT and FQNNGV. The CDR3 extends over 12 amino acids. CDR3 nucleotides: TGTGCCAGCAGCTTTGGGGCGTATGAGCAGTTCTTC. It is translated as CASSFGAYEQFF.

This chain joins TRBV7-2 and TRBJ1-1; possibly TRBD1 for D (5 bases). Germline V lookup: CDR1 SGHTA, CDR2 FQGNSA. V was shortened by 2 bases and J by 8 bases, with 12 bases between the two germline ends. CDR3 size: 13 residues. The CDR3 DNA reads as TGTGCCAGCAGCTTAAGGGACGGAGGGGAAGCTTTCTTT. Translating it yields CASSLRDGGEAFF.

This chain connects TRBV4-3 to TRBJ2-3, with TRBD1 identical over 7 bases. Germline assignment: CDR1 LGHNA and CDR2 YSLEER. The CDR3 has 16 residues. Trimming took 4 bases from V and 0 from J; bases not matched to a gene: 7. This CDR3 is CASSRGTAASTDTQYF. DNA for the CDR3: TGCGCCAGCAGCCGGGGGACAGCCGCGAGCACAGATACGCAGTATTTT.

This clone was seen once. The chain combines TRBV27 with TRBJ1-6; possibly TRBD1 for D (6 bases). The CDR3 contains 18 residues. Trimming left V 6 bases short and J 2 bases short, with 20 bases between. Germline V gene lookup returns CDR1 MNHEY and CDR2 SMNVEV (reference sequence). In DNA form, the CDR3 reads TGTGCCAGCAGCCCCTTGTCGGGGGGCAACGCCTATAATTCACCCCTCCACTTT. Translating gives CASSPLSGGNAYNSPLHF.

The chain uses TRBV18 and TRBJ2-3; D is unclear. Trimming removed 6 bases at V and 6 bases at J, with 13 bases between. The CDR3 length is 13 residues. The germline gives CDR1 KGHSH, CDR2 LQKENI. The CDR3 DNA is TGTGCCAGCTCGGGTCTCCCGGAGGATACGCAGTATTTT. It specifies CASSGLPEDTQYF.

The rearrangement links TRBV7-2 to TRBJ2-1; 11 bases match TRBD2. V was pared by 3 bases and J by 3 bases, with 4 bases of the junction left unmatched. Germline-derived CDR1 and CDR2 are SGHTA and FQGNSA. There are 16 residues in the CDR3. CDR3: CASSFTGTSGYNEQFF. For the CDR3, the DNA is TGTGCCAGCAGCTTCACCGGGACTAGCGGCTACAATGAGCAGTTCTTC. Full variable domain (rest looked up from reference TRBV7-2 and TRBJ2-1): GAGVSQSPSNKVTEKGKDVELRCDPISGHTALYWYRQSLGQGLEFLIYFQGNSAPDKSGLPSDRFSAERTGGSVSTLTIQRTQQEDSAVYLCASSFTGTSGYNEQFFGPGTRLTVL.

This chain links TRBV30 with TRBJ1-5; 12 bases are a match to TRBD1. Germline values: CDR1 GTSNPN, CDR2 SVGIG (reference sequence). J was trimmed by 5 bases and V by 6 bases; bases with no gene match: 5. The CDR3 has 14 residues. The CDR3 loop reads CACQGQGAYQPQHF. CDR3 sequence (DNA): TGTGCCTGCCAGGGACAGGGGGCTTATCAGCCCCAGCATTTT.

The chain has TRBV14 and TRBJ2-1; 10 bases align to TRBD2. The CDR3 has 17 residues. Germline V gene data show CDR1 as SGHDN and CDR2 as FVKESK. The J segment lost 5 bases and the V segment lost 0 bases, leaving 7 bases of the junction unmatched. The CDR3 reads CASSQEILLAGDNEQFF. The CDR3 DNA follows: TGTGCCAGCAGCCAAGAAATACTCCTAGCGGGAGACAATGAGCAGTTCTTC.

The rearrangement uses TRBV5-1 and TRBJ2-2, with a weak D call TRBD1 (6 bases). The CDR3 is 14 amino acids. V was cut by 0 bases and J by 7 bases, with 10 bases left in between. Germline V gene data show CDR1 as SGHRS and CDR2 as YFSETQ. The CDR3 nucleotides read TGCGCCAGCAGCTTGGTAGCAGGGGTCGGGGAGCTGTTTTTT. It codes for CASSLVAGVGELFF. Full variable domain (remainder filled in from reference TRBV5-1 and TRBJ2-2): KAGVTQTPRYLIKTRGQQVTLSCSPISGHRSVSWYQQTPGQGLQFLFEYFSETQRNKGNFPGRFSGRQFSNSRSEMNVSTLELGDSALYLCASSLVAGVGELFFGEGSRLTVL.

The table lists this clone with a count of one. The chain joins TRBV5-1 to TRBJ1-1; the D gene is possibly TRBD1 (5 bases). This CDR3 region has 13 residues. The germline gives CDR1 SGHRS, CDR2 YFSETQ. V shed 4 bases and J shed 6 bases, with 13 bases lying between them. In DNA form, the CDR3 reads TGCGCCAGCAGCCAGCAGGGCTACGCTGAAGCTTTCTTT. It codes for CASSQQGYAEAFF.

The V call is TRBV7-3, the J call TRBJ2-3; 7 bases match TRBD1. The CDR3 consists of 14 residues. CDR1 is SGHTA and CDR2 is FQGTGA in the germline V gene. Trimming took 6 bases from V and 4 from J; bases not matched to a gene: 7. In DNA, the CDR3 is TGTGCCAGCAGTAGGACAGGCTCGGCAGATACGCAGTATTTT. Its protein is CASSRTGSADTQYF.